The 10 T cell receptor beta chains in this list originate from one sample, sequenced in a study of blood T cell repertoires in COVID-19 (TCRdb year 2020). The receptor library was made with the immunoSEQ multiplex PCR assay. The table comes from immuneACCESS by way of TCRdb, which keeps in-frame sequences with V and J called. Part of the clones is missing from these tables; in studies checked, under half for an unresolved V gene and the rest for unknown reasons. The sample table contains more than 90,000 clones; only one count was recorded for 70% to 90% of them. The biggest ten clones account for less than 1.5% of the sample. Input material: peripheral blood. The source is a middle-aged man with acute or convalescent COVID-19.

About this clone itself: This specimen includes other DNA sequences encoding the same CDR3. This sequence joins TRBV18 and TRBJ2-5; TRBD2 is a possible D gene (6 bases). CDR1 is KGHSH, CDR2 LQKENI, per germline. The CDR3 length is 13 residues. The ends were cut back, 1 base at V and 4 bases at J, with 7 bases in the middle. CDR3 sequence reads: CASSPLGGETQYF. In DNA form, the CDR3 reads TGTGCCAGCTCACCACTGGGGGGAGAGACCCAGTACTTC.

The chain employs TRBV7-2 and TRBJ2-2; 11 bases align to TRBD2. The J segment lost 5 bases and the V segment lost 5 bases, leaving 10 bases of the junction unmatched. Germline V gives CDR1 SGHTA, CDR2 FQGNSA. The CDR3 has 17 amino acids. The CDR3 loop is CASSRTSGGPWTGELFF. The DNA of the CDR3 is TGTGCCAGCAGCAGAACTAGCGGGGGCCCCTGGACCGGGGAGCTGTTTTTT.

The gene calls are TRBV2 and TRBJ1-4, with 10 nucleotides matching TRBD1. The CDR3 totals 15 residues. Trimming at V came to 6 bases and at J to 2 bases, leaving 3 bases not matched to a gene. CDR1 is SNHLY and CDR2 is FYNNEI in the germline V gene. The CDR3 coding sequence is TGTGCCAGCAGGCTGACAGGGGGCACTAATGAAAAACTGTTTTTT. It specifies CASRLTGGTNEKLFF.

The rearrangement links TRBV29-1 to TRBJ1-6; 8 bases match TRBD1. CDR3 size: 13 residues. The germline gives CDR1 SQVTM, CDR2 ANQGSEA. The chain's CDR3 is CVVGDRSNSPLHF. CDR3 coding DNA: TGCGTCGTGGGGGACAGGTCTAATTCACCCCTCCACTTT. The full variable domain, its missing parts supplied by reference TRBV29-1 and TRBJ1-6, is SAVISQKPSRDICQRGTSLTIQCQVDSQVTMMFWYRQQPGQSLTLIATANQGSEATYESGFVIDKFPISRPNLTFSTLTVSNMSPEDSSIYLCVVGDRSNSPLHFGNGTRLTVT.

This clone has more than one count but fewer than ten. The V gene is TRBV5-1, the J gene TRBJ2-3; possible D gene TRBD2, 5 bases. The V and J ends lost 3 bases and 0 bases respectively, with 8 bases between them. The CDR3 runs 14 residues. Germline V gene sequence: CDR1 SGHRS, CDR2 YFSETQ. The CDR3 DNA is TGCGCCAGCAGCTGGGCTAGCAGCACAGATACGCAGTATTTT. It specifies CASSWASSTDTQYF.

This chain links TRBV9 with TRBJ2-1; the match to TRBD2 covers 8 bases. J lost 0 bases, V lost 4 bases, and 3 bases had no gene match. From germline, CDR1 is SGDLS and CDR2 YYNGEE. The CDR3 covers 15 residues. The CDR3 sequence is CASSLSGDSYNEQFF. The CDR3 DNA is TGTGCCAGCAGCCTTAGCGGGGACTCCTACAATGAGCAGTTCTTC.

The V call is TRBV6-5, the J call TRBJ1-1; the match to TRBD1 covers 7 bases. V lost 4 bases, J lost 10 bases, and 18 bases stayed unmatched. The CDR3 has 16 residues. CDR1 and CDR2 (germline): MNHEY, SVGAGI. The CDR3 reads CASSWGLDRREAGAFF. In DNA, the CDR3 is TGTGCCAGCAGTTGGGGCTTGGACAGGCGGGAGGCAGGAGCTTTCTTT.

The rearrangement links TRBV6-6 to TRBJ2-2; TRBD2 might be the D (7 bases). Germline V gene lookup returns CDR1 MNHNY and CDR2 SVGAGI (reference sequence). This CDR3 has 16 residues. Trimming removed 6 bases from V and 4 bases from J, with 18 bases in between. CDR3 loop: CASSRWGGAGTGELFF. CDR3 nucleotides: TGTGCCAGCAGCAGGTGGGGGGGCGCTGGCACCGGGGAGCTGTTTTTT.

CDR3 nucleotides: TGCGCCAGCAGCGTCGTTTACGGACTAGCGGGAAATTACGAGCAGTACTTC. The encoded protein is CASSVVYGLAGNYEQYF. The chain recombines TRBV5-1 with TRBJ2-7, with TRBD2 matching 12 bases. J lost 4 bases, V lost 4 bases, and 12 bases had no gene match. Per germline, CDR1 SGHRS and CDR2 YFSETQ. The length of the CDR3 is 17 residues.

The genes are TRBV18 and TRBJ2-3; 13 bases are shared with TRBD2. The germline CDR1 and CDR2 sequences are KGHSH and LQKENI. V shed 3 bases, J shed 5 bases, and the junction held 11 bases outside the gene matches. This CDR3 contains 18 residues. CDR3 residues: CASSPGTSGDPRIDTQYF. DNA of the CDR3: TGTGCCAGCTCACCGGGGACTAGCGGGGACCCCAGGATAGATACGCAGTATTTT.